The 8 T cell receptor beta chains given below trace back to one sample, sequenced in a study of T cell responses to AZD1222 COVID-19 vaccine. Assay used: immunoSEQ multiplex PCR; TCRdb lists only in-frame clones, some missing. Of about 180,000 clones in the sample, about 93% were seen once. The input for sequencing was peripheral blood, taken 28 days after the second AZD1222 dose. These receptors were taken from an adult who received the AZD1222 COVID-19 vaccine.

This clone was observed once. The rearrangement uses TRBV10-2 and TRBJ2-7; D may be TRBD2 (7 bases). Trimming took off 3 bases at V and 1 base at J, with 22 bases between the two ends. Germline V gives CDR1 WSHSY, CDR2 SAAADI. CDR3 size: 18 residues. The CDR3 protein is CASSEERFGGGASYEQYF. Written as DNA, the CDR3 is TGCGCCAGCAGTGAAGAGCGGTTCGGCGGGGGCGCTTCCTACGAGCAGTACTTC.

The V and J genes are TRBV24-1 and TRBJ2-5; D gene ambiguous. This CDR3 is built from 13 residues. Trimming removed 4 bases from V and 4 bases from J, with 9 bases in between. Germline-derived CDR1 and CDR2 are KGHDR and SFDVKD. Here the CDR3 reads CATSERVGETQYF. The CDR3 DNA sequence: TGTGCCACCAGTGAAAGGGTAGGAGAGACCCAGTACTTC.

This chain joins TRBV6-6 and TRBJ2-5; D remains ambiguous. This CDR3 contains 14 residues. CDR1 and CDR2 from the germline V gene are MNHNY and SVGAGI (reference sequence). The V end lost 2 bases, the J end lost 1 base, and 8 bases lay between the germline ends. CDR3 loop: CASSYAGFQETQYF. The CDR3 nucleotides are TGTGCCAGCAGTTACGCCGGCTTCCAAGAGACCCAGTACTTC.

This clone was seen just once. This chain uses TRBV6-6 with TRBJ2-7; no firm D call. There are 11 residues in the CDR3. CDR1 MNHNY and CDR2 SVGAGI come from the germline V gene (reference sequence). V was clipped by 5 bases and J by 6 bases, with 8 bases between them. CDR3 sequence reads: CASSTQSEQYF. The CDR3 coding sequence is TGTGCCAGCAGTACACAGAGCGAGCAGTACTTC.

Turning to this clone: Other DNA sequences of this sample code for an identical CDR3. The V call is TRBV19, the J call TRBJ1-2, with D unclear. From germline, CDR1 is LNHDA and CDR2 SQIVND (reference sequence). Trimming shortened V by 1 base and J by 8 bases, and 11 bases separated the two germline ends. The CDR3 length is 13 residues. CDR3 nucleotides: TGTGCCAGTAGTATAGGCGGTAGCTACGGCTACACCTTC. It specifies CASSIGGSYGYTF.

The V and J genes are TRBV11-3 and TRBJ2-1, with TRBD2 as a possible D gene (6 bases). V was cut by 2 bases and J by 7 bases, with 15 bases left in between. This CDR3 region has 15 residues. The germline gives CDR1 SGHNT, CDR2 YENEEA. The CDR3 loop reads CASSLIGGAGNEQFF. The CDR3 DNA sequence: TGTGCCAGCAGCTTAATTGGCGGGGCAGGGAATGAGCAGTTCTTC.

This chain uses TRBV29-1 with TRBJ1-1; tentatively, D is TRBD1 (6 bases). The CDR3 runs 12 residues. In germline, CDR1 is SQVTM, CDR2 ANQGSEA. Trimming took 7 bases from V and 7 from J, leaving 16 bases between them. The DNA for the CDR3 is TGCAGCGCCCAAGGGGGACAAGGTGAAGCTTTCTTT. It encodes CSAQGGQGEAFF. The full variable domain, its missing parts supplied by reference TRBV29-1 and TRBJ1-1, is SAVISQKPSRDICQRGTSLTIQCQVDSQVTMMFWYRQQPGQSLTLIATANQGSEATYESGFVIDKFPISRPNLTFSTLTVSNMSPEDSSIYLCSAQGGQGEAFFGQGTRLTVV.

The CDR3 DNA sequence: TGTGCCAGCAGCTTAAGTCCGGATGGAAACACCATATATTTT. Amino acid sequence: CASSLSPDGNTIYF. This chain connects TRBV11-3 to TRBJ1-3; D not resolved. The V end was cut by 2 bases, the J end by 3 bases, with 8 bases between. This CDR3 is 14 amino acids long. Germline values: CDR1 SGHNT, CDR2 YENEEA.